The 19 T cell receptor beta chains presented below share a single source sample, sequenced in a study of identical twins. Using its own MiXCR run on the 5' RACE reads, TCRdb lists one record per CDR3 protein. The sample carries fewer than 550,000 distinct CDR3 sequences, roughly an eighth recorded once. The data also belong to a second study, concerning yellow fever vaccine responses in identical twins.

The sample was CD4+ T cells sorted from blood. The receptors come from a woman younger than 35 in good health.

This chain's CDR3 is CASSQDLTMNTEAFF. The CDR3 DNA reads TGTGCCAGCAGCCAAGATCTGACGATGAACACTGAAGCTTTCTTT. The chain joins TRBV3-1 to TRBJ1-1, with D unresolved. V was pared by 0 bases and J by 0 bases, with 8 bases between. This CDR3 has 15 residues. The germline V gene has CDR1 LGHDT and CDR2 YNNKEL (reference sequence).

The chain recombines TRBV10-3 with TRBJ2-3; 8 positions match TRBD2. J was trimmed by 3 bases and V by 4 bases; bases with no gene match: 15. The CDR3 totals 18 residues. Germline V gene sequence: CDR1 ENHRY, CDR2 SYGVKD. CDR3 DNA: TGTGCCATCAGTGCTGTCTTGGGGCGGGGGGATAAGACAGATACGCAGTATTTT. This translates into CAISAVLGRGDKTDTQYF.

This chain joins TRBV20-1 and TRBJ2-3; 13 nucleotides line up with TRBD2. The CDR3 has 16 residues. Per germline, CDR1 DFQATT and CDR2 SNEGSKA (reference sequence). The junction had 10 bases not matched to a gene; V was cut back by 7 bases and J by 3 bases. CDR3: CSVSGLAGSGTDTQYF. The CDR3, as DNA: TGCAGTGTCTCGGGACTAGCGGGGTCTGGAACAGATACGCAGTATTTT.

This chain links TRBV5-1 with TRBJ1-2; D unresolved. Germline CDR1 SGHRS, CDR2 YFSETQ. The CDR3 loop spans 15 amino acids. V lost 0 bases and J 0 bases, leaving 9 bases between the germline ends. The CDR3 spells CASSLAEKSNYGYTF. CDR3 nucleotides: TGCGCCAGCAGCTTGGCCGAGAAGTCTAACTATGGCTACACCTTC.

The CDR3 here is CASRDWGRDYGYTF. The CDR3, as DNA: TGTGCCAGCAGAGATTGGGGTAGGGACTATGGCTACACCTTC. V and J are TRBV2 and TRBJ1-2; D gene unclear. V was cut by 6 bases and J by 3 bases, with 14 bases left in between. Germline V gene sequence: CDR1 SNHLY, CDR2 FYNNEI. This CDR3 spans 14 amino acids.

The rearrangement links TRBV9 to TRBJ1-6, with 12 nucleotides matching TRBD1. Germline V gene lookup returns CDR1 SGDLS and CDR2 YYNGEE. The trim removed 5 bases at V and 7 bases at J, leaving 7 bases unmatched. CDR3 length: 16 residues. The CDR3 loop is CASRPGTGGKNSPLHF. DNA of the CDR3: TGTGCCAGCAGACCCGGGACAGGGGGCAAGAATTCACCCCTCCACTTT.

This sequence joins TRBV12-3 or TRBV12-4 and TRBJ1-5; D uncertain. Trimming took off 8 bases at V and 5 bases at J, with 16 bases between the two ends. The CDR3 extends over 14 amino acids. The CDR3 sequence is CASGTTLDHQPQHF. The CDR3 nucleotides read TGTGCCAGCGGTACCACCCTTGACCATCAGCCCCAGCATTTT.

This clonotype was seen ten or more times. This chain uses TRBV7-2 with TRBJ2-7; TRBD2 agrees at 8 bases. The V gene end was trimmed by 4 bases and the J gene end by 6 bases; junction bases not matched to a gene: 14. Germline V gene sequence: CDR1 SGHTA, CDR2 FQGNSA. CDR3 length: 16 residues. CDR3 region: CASSSYRAGGWGEQYF. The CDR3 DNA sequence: TGTGCCAGCAGCTCCTATAGGGCGGGAGGTTGGGGCGAGCAGTACTTC.

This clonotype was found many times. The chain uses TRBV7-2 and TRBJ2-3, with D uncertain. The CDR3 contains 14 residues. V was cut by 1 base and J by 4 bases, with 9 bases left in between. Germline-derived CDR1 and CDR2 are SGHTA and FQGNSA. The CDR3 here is CASSLGSVADTQYF. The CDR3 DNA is TGTGCCAGCAGCTTAGGCAGCGTTGCAGATACGCAGTATTTT. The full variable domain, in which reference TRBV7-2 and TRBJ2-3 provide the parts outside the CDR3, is GAGVSQSPSNKVTEKGKDVELRCDPISGHTALYWYRQSLGQGLEFLIYFQGNSAPDKSGLPSDRFSAERTGGSVSTLTIQRTQQEDSAVYLCASSLGSVADTQYFGPGTRLTVL.

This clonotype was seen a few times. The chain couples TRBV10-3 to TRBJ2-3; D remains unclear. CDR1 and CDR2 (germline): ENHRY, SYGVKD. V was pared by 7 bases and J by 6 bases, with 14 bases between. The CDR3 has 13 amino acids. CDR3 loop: CAINRAVEDTQYF. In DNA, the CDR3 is TGTGCCATCAACCGGGCCGTTGAGGATACGCAGTATTTT.

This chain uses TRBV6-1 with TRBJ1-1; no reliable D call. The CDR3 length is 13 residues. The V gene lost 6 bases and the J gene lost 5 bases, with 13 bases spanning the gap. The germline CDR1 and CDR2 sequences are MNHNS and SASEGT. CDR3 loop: CASSGSRGTEAFF. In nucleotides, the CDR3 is TGTGCCAGCAGCGGATCCCGAGGGACTGAAGCTTTCTTT.

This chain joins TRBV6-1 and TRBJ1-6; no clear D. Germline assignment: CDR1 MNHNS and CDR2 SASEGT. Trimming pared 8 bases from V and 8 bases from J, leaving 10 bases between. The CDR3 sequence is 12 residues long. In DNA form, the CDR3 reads TGTGCCAGCCGCATGCTGTATTCACCCCTCCACTTT. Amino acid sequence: CASRMLYSPLHF.

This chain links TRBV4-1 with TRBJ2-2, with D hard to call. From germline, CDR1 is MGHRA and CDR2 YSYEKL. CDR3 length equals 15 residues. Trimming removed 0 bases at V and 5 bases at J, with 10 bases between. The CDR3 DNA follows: TGCGCCAGCAGCCAAGATCGGGCTCAGACCGGGGAGCTGTTTTTT. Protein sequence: CASSQDRAQTGELFF.

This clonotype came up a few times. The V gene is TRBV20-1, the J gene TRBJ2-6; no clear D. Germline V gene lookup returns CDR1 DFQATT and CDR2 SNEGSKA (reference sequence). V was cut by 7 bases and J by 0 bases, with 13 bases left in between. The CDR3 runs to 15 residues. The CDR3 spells CSVPGRLSGANVLTF. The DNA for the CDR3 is TGCAGTGTCCCCGGACGTCTCTCTGGGGCCAACGTCCTGACTTTC.

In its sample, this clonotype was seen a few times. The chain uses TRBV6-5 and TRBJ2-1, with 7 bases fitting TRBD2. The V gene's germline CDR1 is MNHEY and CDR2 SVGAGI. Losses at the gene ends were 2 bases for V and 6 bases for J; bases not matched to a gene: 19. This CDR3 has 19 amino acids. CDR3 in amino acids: CASSYPGLVRVGGCNEQFF. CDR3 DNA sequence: TGTGCCAGCAGTTACCCAGGACTAGTAAGGGTCGGCGGCTGCAATGAGCAGTTCTTC.

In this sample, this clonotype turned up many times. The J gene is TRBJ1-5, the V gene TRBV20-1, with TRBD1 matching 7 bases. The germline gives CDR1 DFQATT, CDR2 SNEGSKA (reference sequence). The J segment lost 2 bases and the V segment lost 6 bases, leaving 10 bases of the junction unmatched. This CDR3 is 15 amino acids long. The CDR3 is CSAANRGGGNQPQHF. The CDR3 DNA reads TGCAGTGCGGCCAACAGGGGTGGCGGCAATCAGCCCCAGCATTTT.

For the CDR3, the DNA is TGCGCCAGCAGCTTCTCCGGGGGGGGGAACACCGGGGAGCTGTTTTTT. This sequence encodes CASSFSGGGNTGELFF. The genes are TRBV5-1 and TRBJ2-2, with 8 bases matching TRBD2. In germline, CDR1 is SGHRS, CDR2 YFSETQ. The CDR3 length is 16 residues. V was clipped by 2 bases and J by 1 base; unmatched bases: 4.

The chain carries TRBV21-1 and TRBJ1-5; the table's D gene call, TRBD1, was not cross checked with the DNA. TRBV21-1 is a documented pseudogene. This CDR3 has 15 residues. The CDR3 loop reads CASSSSRGYNQPQHF. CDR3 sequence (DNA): TGTGCCAGCAGCTCCTCTAGGGGGTACAATCAGCCCCAGCATTTT.

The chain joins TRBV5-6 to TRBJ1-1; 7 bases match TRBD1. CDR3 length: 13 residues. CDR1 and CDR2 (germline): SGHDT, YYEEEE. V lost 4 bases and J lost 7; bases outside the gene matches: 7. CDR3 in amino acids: CASSPAGGLEAFF. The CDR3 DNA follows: TGTGCCAGCAGCCCGGCAGGGGGGCTTGAAGCTTTCTTT.